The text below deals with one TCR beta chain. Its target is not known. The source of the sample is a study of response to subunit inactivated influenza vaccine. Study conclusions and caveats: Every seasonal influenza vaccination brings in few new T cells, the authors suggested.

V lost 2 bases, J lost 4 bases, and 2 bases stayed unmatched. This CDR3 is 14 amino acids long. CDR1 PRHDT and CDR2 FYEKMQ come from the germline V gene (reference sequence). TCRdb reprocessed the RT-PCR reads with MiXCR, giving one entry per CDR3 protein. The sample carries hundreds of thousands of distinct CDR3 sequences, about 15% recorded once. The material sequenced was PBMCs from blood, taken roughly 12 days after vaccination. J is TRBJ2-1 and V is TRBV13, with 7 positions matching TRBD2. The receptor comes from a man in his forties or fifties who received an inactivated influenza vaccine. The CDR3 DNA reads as TGTGCCAGCAGCTTACCGGGACTATACAATGAGCAGTTCTTC. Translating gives CASSLPGLYNEQFF. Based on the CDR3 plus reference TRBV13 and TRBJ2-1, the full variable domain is AAGVIQSPRHLIKEKRETATLKCYPIPRHDTVYWYQQGPGQDPQFLISFYEKMQSDKGSIPDRFSAQQFSDYHSELNMSSLELGDSALYFCASSLPGLYNEQFFGPGTRLTVL.